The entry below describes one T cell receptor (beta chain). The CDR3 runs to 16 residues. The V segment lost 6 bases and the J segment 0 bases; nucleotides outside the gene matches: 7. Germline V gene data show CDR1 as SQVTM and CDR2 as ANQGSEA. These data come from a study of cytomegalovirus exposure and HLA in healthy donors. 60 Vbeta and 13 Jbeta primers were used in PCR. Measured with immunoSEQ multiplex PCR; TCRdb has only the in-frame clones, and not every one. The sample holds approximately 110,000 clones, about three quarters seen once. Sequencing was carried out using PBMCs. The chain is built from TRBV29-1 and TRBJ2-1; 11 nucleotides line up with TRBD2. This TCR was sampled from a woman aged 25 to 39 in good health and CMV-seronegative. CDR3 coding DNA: TGCAGCGTCCCCGGGACTAGCGGCAGCTCCTACAATGAGCAGTTCTTC. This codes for CSVPGTSGSSYNEQFF.